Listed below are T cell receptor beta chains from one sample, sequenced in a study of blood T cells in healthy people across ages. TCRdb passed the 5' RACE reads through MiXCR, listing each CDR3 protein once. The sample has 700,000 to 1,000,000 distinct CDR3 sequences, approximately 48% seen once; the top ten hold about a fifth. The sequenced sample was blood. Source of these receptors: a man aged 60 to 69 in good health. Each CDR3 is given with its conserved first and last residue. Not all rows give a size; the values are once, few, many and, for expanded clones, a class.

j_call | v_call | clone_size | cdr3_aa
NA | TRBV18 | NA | CASSPTGTSVVATQYF
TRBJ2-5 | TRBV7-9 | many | CASSSAGLQETQYF
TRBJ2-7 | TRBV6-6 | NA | CATSSRTAYEQYF
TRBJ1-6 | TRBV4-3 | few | CASSLDEGVRDSPLHF
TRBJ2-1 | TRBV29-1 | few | CSVESGTGGRGEQFF
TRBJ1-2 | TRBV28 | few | CASSLGSGQNYGYTF
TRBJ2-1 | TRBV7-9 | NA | CASSSIAGADNEQFF
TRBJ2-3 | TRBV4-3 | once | CASSQGVAGGRFTDTQYF
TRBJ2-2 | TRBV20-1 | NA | CSARRGGESGELFF
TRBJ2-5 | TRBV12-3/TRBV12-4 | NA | CASSSTGTGVGEQYF
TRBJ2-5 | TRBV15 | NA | CATSNRQGRETQYF
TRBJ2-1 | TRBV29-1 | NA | CSVESLAGGRSEQFF
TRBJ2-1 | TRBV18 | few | CASSPNAGSSYNEQFF
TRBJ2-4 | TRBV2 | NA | CASRNRQGLAKNIQYF
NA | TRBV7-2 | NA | CASSSLATACEQYF
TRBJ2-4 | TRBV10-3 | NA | CAISPRGQGTSQYF
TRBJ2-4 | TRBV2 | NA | CASIAGENIQYF